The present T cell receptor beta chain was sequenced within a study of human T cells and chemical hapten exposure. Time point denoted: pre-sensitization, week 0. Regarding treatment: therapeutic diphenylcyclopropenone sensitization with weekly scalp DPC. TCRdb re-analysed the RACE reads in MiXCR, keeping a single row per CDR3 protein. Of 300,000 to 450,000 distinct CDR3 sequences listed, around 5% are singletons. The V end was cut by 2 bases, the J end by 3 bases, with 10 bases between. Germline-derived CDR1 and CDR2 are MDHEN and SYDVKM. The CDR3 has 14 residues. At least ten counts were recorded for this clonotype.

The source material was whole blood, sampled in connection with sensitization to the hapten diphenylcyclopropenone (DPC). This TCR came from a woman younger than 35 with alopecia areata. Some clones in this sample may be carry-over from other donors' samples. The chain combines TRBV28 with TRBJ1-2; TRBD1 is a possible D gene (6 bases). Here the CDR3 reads CASSLQGPDYGYTF. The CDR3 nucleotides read TGTGCCAGCAGTTTACAGGGGCCGGACTATGGCTACACCTTC.